The 31 T cell receptor beta chains given below trace back to one sample, sequenced in a study of CD8 T cells in acute hepatitis C reinfection. Produced via immunoSEQ multiplex PCR; TCRdb's table is partial and in-frame only. This sample carries some 38,000 clones, 80% to 90% of them seen once, and the ten largest clones take roughly 0.48%. The time point: naive CD8 control sorted from an acute-time-point sample. What was sequenced was naive CD8+ T cells from PBMCs. The receptors come from a young man with chronic hepatitis C.

The chain employs TRBV7-9 and TRBJ1-2; D gene uncertain. The CDR3 runs to 15 residues. The V gene's germline CDR1 is SEHNR and CDR2 FQNEAQ (reference sequence). Trimming took off 4 bases at V and 3 bases at J, with 15 bases between the two ends. The DNA of the CDR3 is TGTGCCAGCAGCTCCCCCGGGAGACTTGACTATGGCTACACCTTC. Translated, it gives CASSSPGRLDYGYTF.

The chain uses TRBV27 and TRBJ2-7; D not certain. Trimming took 5 bases from V and 3 from J, leaving 11 bases between them. CDR1 MNHEY and CDR2 SMNVEV come from the germline V gene (reference sequence). This CDR3 region has 13 residues. The DNA for the CDR3 is TGTGCCAGCAGTAGAACCGTTGACTACGAGCAGTACTTC. This sequence encodes CASSRTVDYEQYF.

The chain combines TRBV12-5 with TRBJ2-7; possibly TRBD1 or TRBD2 for D (6 bases each). The CDR3 is 12 amino acids. Trimming pared 5 bases from V and 4 bases from J, leaving 9 bases between. The V gene's germline CDR1 is LGHNT and CDR2 FRNRAP. CDR3 bases: TGTGCTAGTGGTCAAGGGGGGTACGAGCAGTACTTC. This encodes CASGQGGYEQYF.

The rearrangement uses TRBV19 and TRBJ2-2, with D possibly being TRBD2 (5 bases). This CDR3 is built from 13 residues. Germline assignment: CDR1 LNHDA and CDR2 SQIVND (reference sequence). V lost 2 bases and J lost 11, with 12 bases in between. The CDR3 sequence is CASSINTGGELFF. As DNA, the CDR3 is TGTGCCAGTAGTATAAACACCGGAGGCGAGCTGTTTTTT.

The CDR3 is CASAGGTGELFF. CDR3 sequence (DNA): TGCGCCAGCGCAGGGGGCACCGGGGAGCTGTTTTTT. The chain employs TRBV4-1 and TRBJ2-2; TRBD1 aligns across 7 bases. Germline lookup yields CDR1 MGHRA and CDR2 YSYEKL. The CDR3 runs to 12 residues. Losses at the gene ends were 8 bases for V and 4 bases for J; bases not matched to a gene: 1.

This rearrangement joins TRBV7-6 to TRBJ2-7; 8 bases agree with TRBD2. V lost 0 bases to trimming and J lost 7 bases; unmatched junction nucleotides: 5. The CDR3 covers 14 residues. CDR1 is SGHVS and CDR2 is FNYEAQ in the germline V gene. The CDR3 sequence is CASSLAGASGEQYF. The DNA of the CDR3 is TGTGCCAGCAGCTTAGCAGGGGCTAGCGGGGAGCAGTACTTC. Complete variable domain (other parts from reference TRBV7-6 and TRBJ2-7): GAGVSQSPRYKVTKRGQDVALRCDPISGHVSLYWYRQALGQGPEFLTYFNYEAQQDKSGLPNDRFSAERPEGSISTLTIQRTEQRDSAMYRCASSLAGASGEQYFGPGTRLTVT.

This chain links TRBV11-2 with TRBJ1-1, with D hard to call. The V and J ends lost 1 base and 0 bases respectively, with 3 bases between them. The CDR3 covers 13 residues. Germline V gene data show CDR1 as SGHAT and CDR2 as FQNNGV. CDR3 DNA sequence: TGTGCCAGCAGCTTAGTCGTGAACACTGAAGCTTTCTTT. Protein sequence: CASSLVVNTEAFF.

The chain combines TRBV2 with TRBJ1-2; TRBD1 agrees at 8 bases. This CDR3 contains 15 residues. Germline CDR1 and CDR2: SNHLY and FYNNEI. J gave up 7 bases and V 7 bases, and 14 bases lay outside the gene matches. The CDR3 loop is CASKAQGGVWSGYTF. The CDR3 nucleotides are TGTGCCAGCAAAGCACAGGGGGGGGTATGGTCTGGCTACACCTTC. Full variable domain (outside the CDR3, taken from reference TRBV2 and TRBJ1-2): EPEVTQTPSHQVTQMGQEVILRCVPISNHLYFYWYRQILGQKVEFLVSFYNNEISEKSEIFDDQFSVERPDGSNFTLKIRSTKLEDSAMYFCASKAQGGVWSGYTFGSGTRLTVV.

The rearrangement uses TRBV9 and TRBJ1-2; D gene unclear. V was shortened by 5 bases and J by 6 bases, with 8 bases between the two germline ends. CDR1 and CDR2 (germline): SGDLS, YYNGEE. The CDR3 runs 11 residues. CDR3 protein: CASRDRNGYTF. The CDR3 bases are TGTGCCAGCAGGGATAGAAATGGCTACACCTTC.

The chain carries TRBV6-6 and TRBJ1-1; D unclear. V shed 6 bases and J shed 7 bases, with 12 bases lying between them. This CDR3 is built from 12 residues. CDR1 is MNHNY, CDR2 SVGAGI, per germline (reference sequence). Written as DNA, the CDR3 is TGTGCCAGCAGCCTTGGATCGGATGAAGCTTTCTTT. Protein: CASSLGSDEAFF.

V is TRBV20-1 and J is TRBJ2-1, with unresolved D. V was trimmed by 6 bases and J by 8 bases, leaving 11 bases between them. Germline CDR1 DFQATT, CDR2 SNEGSKA (reference sequence). The CDR3 covers 11 residues. Here the CDR3 DNA reads TGCAGTGCACCCATAAATTATGAGCAGTTCTTC. Encoded protein: CSAPINYEQFF.

This chain links TRBV10-1 with TRBJ2-5; D is uncertain. V gave up 3 bases and J gave up 2 bases, with 7 bases separating them. Germline V gene data show CDR1 as WNHNN and CDR2 as SYGVQD (reference sequence). The CDR3 runs to 13 residues. CDR3 in amino acids: CASSEVGQETQYF. The CDR3 DNA reads TGCGCCAGCAGTGAAGTTGGGCAAGAGACCCAGTACTTC.

The CDR3 DNA follows: TGTGCCAGTAGTATAAACGAGTTAGGGTCCTACGAGCAGTACTTC. Translation: CASSINELGSYEQYF. J is TRBJ2-7 and V is TRBV19; D is unresolved. The V end was cut by 2 bases, the J end by 1 base, with 12 bases between. The CDR3 contains 15 residues. Germline V gene lookup returns CDR1 LNHDA and CDR2 SQIVND (reference sequence).

The chain uses TRBV27 and TRBJ2-1; D may correspond to TRBD1 or TRBD2 (5 bases each). CDR3 length equals 16 residues. The germline V gene has CDR1 MNHEY and CDR2 SMNVEV (reference sequence). Trimming took 5 bases from V and 3 from J, leaving 17 bases between them. The CDR3 nucleotides read TGTGCCAGCAGTCCCCTGAGGGGTCTCGGCTACAATGAGCAGTTCTTC. It is translated as CASSPLRGLGYNEQFF.

The V and J genes are TRBV7-9 and TRBJ1-4, with TRBD1 as a possible D gene (6 bases). The CDR3 spans 17 residues. Germline V gene sequence: CDR1 SEHNR, CDR2 FQNEAQ (reference sequence). The ends were cut back, 5 bases at V and 0 bases at J, with 16 bases in the middle. This CDR3 is CASSQNSQGPTNEKLFF. The CDR3 nucleotides read TGTGCCAGCAGCCAAAATTCGCAGGGGCCAACTAATGAAAAACTGTTTTTT. Using reference TRBV7-9 and TRBJ1-4 for the parts outside the CDR3, the full variable domain is DTGVSQNPRHKITKRGQNVTFRCDPISEHNRLYWYRQTLGQGPEFLTYFQNEAQLEKSRLLSDRFSAERPKGSFSTLEIQRTEQGDSAMYLCASSQNSQGPTNEKLFFGSGTQLSVL.

The chain joins TRBV7-8 to TRBJ2-1; 9 nucleotides agree with TRBD2. Per germline, CDR1 SGHVS and CDR2 FQNEAQ. V lost 2 bases, J lost 2 bases, and 1 base stayed unmatched. The CDR3 loop spans 15 amino acids. The CDR3 sequence: CASSLLAGTYNEQFF. For the CDR3, the DNA is TGTGCCAGCAGCTTACTAGCGGGAACCTACAATGAGCAGTTCTTC.

The chain joins TRBV7-6 to TRBJ2-7; 7 bases fit TRBD1. This CDR3 region has 12 residues. Unmatched junction bases numbered 5, after V lost 8 bases and J lost 4 bases. Germline V gene sequence: CDR1 SGHVS, CDR2 FNYEAQ. CDR3 DNA: TGTGCCAGCGGATACAGGGGTTACGAGCAGTACTTC. It codes for CASGYRGYEQYF.

This chain links TRBV6-1 with TRBJ1-2; TRBD1 matches 8 bases. CDR1 is MNHNS, CDR2 SASEGT, per germline. The junction had 15 bases not matched to a gene; V was cut back by 0 bases and J by 6 bases. The length of the CDR3 is 18 residues. The chain's CDR3 is CASSEALPRGRGKDGYTF. The DNA for the CDR3 is TGTGCCAGCAGTGAAGCGCTTCCCAGGGGGCGCGGAAAGGATGGCTACACCTTC.

This chain connects TRBV2 to TRBJ2-1, with D unclear. This CDR3 spans 13 amino acids. Trimming shortened V by 7 bases and J by 10 bases, and 17 bases separated the two germline ends. Germline CDR1 reads SNHLY; CDR2 reads FYNNEI. The CDR3, as DNA: TGTGCCAGCAAACCGGGCTCCCTAGGCGAGCAGTTCTTC. This encodes CASKPGSLGEQFF.

This rearrangement joins TRBV27 to TRBJ2-7; perhaps D is TRBD1 or TRBD2 (6 bases each). Trimming removed 6 bases from V and 0 bases from J, with 12 bases in between. The CDR3 extends over 14 amino acids. The V gene's germline CDR1 is MNHEY and CDR2 SMNVEV (reference sequence). The CDR3 loop is CASSWGASSYEQYF. The CDR3 nucleotides read TGTGCCAGCAGCTGGGGGGCCAGCTCCTACGAGCAGTACTTC.

V and J are TRBV19 and TRBJ2-3; weak D call: TRBD2 (5 bases). The CDR3 contains 12 residues. Germline CDR1 and CDR2: LNHDA and SQIVND (reference sequence). Trimming removed 8 bases at V and 3 bases at J, with 9 bases between. CDR3 loop: CASADFTDTQYF. The DNA for the CDR3 is TGTGCCAGTGCGGACTTTACAGATACGCAGTATTTT.

This sequence joins TRBV4-1 and TRBJ1-1, with TRBD1 as a possible D gene (6 bases). Germline values: CDR1 MGHRA, CDR2 YSYEKL. The CDR3 spans 14 residues. V was cut by 0 bases and J by 6 bases, with 11 bases left in between. DNA of the CDR3: TGCGCCAGCAGCCAAGATGTTGGGGGCCCTGAAGCTTTCTTT. This gives the protein CASSQDVGGPEAFF.

The chain uses TRBV29-1 and TRBJ2-2; possibly TRBD1 for D (5 bases). Germline V gene sequence: CDR1 SQVTM, CDR2 ANQGSEA. This CDR3 is built from 16 residues. Trimming pared 0 bases from V and 1 base from J, leaving 12 bases between. In DNA form, the CDR3 reads TGCAGCGTTGAAGACCCCTATGGACAGAACACCGGGGAGCTGTTTTTT. As protein: CSVEDPYGQNTGELFF.

The V call is TRBV5-1, the J call TRBJ2-7; 7 nucleotides align to TRBD2. The CDR3 has 15 amino acids. Unmatched junction bases numbered 11, after V lost 7 bases and J lost 1 base. Germline V gene data show CDR1 as SGHRS and CDR2 as YFSETQ. The CDR3 loop reads CASSPGWRESYEQYF. DNA for the CDR3: TGCGCCAGCTCCCCCGGCTGGCGGGAGTCCTACGAGCAGTACTTC.

This chain links TRBV2 with TRBJ1-2, with 8 nucleotides matching TRBD1. The CDR3 loop spans 13 amino acids. The J segment lost 3 bases and the V segment lost 7 bases, leaving 4 bases of the junction unmatched. The V gene's germline CDR1 is SNHLY and CDR2 FYNNEI. The DNA for the CDR3 is TGTGCCAGCAAGGAGGACAGGGACTATGGCTACACCTTC. Its protein product is CASKEDRDYGYTF.

This clone was detected only a few times. The rearrangement joins TRBV6-5 to TRBJ2-2; D remains ambiguous. The CDR3 contains 11 residues. Germline values: CDR1 MNHEY, CDR2 SVGAGI. Trimming pared 5 bases from V and 5 bases from J, leaving 3 bases between. CDR3 in DNA: TGTGCCAGCAGTCAAACCGGGGAGCTGTTTTTT. This gives the protein CASSQTGELFF.

In nucleotides, the CDR3 is TGCGCCAGCAGCATGGGGACAGGGGGCTTTGGCACTGAAGCTTTCTTT. Translated, it gives CASSMGTGGFGTEAFF. The chain is built from TRBV5-1 and TRBJ1-1; 12 bases are shared with TRBD1. Germline V gene sequence: CDR1 SGHRS, CDR2 YFSETQ. With V trimmed by 4 bases and J by 4 bases, 8 bases remained unmatched. The CDR3 loop spans 16 amino acids.

V gene TRBV29-1 combines with J gene TRBJ2-7; D possibly corresponds to TRBD2 (5 bases). V lost 1 base, J lost 3 bases, and 16 bases lay in between. Germline assignment: CDR1 SQVTM and CDR2 ANQGSEA. This CDR3 is built from 15 residues. CDR3 DNA sequence: TGCAGCGTTGAAGGAAGAGGCGGCGAGGGCTACGAGCAGTACTTC. Protein product: CSVEGRGGEGYEQYF.

The CDR3 DNA follows: TGTGCCAGCAGCTTACGTACTTTCACAGATACGCAGTATTTT. Its translation is CASSLRTFTDTQYF. V usage is TRBV13 and J usage is TRBJ2-3; D is unclear. CDR1 PRHDT and CDR2 FYEKMQ come from the germline V gene (reference sequence). Trimming shortened V by 2 bases and J by 2 bases, and 8 bases separated the two germline ends. This CDR3 has 14 amino acids.

The V call is TRBV7-9, the J call TRBJ2-5, with 7 bases aligning to TRBD2. CDR1 and CDR2 from the germline V gene are SEHNR and FQNEAQ (reference sequence). CDR3 length: 14 residues. Trimming took 6 bases from V and 3 from J; bases not matched to a gene: 7. This CDR3 is CASRRAGVKETQYF. CDR3 in DNA: TGTGCCAGCAGGAGGGCGGGAGTAAAAGAGACCCAGTACTTC.

The chain recombines TRBV19 with TRBJ1-1; 8 nucleotides line up with TRBD1. Germline V gives CDR1 LNHDA, CDR2 SQIVND (reference sequence). This CDR3 is built from 15 residues. V trimming: 3 bases; J trimming: 4 bases; junction bases outside the gene matches: 7. The DNA of the CDR3 is TGTGCCAGTAGTATGTTTGACAGGGGAAGCACTGAAGCTTTCTTT. Translated: CASSMFDRGSTEAFF.